This T cell receptor beta chain was identified during a study of T cell changes during pregnancy in multiple sclerosis. TCRdb keeps only in-frame clones here, not all; method: immunoSEQ multiplex PCR. Among approximately 70,000 clones, 89% were seen once, and the ten largest hold approximately 0.97%. Germline V CDR1 and CDR2: MGHRA, YSYEKL. Trimming removed 1 base from V and 2 bases from J; junction bases left unmatched: 4. This CDR3 spans 18 amino acids. The specimen was peripheral blood, collected in the first trimester of pregnancy. The chain has TRBV4-1 and TRBJ2-1; 14 bases map to TRBD2. The source is a female donor in good health, enrolled as a control in a pregnancy study. In nucleotides, the CDR3 is TGCGCCAGCAGCCAAGGGACTAGCGGGAGGTTCGCCTACAATGAGCAGTTCTTC. It is translated as CASSQGTSGRFAYNEQFF.